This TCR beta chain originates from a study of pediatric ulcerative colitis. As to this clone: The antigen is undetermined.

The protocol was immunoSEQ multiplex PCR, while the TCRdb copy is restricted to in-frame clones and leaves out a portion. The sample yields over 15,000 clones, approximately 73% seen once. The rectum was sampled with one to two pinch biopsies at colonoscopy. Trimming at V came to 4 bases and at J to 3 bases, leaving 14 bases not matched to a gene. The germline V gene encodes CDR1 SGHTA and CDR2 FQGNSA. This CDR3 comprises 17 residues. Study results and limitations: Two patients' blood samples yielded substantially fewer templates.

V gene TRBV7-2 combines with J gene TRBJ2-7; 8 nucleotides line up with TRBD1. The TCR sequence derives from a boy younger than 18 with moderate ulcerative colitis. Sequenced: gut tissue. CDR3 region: CASSWDRRASRVYEQYF. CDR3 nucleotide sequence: TGTGCCAGCAGCTGGGACAGGAGAGCCTCTAGGGTCTACGAGCAGTACTTC.